The rows below give T cell receptor beta chains drawn from one sample of a study of T cell responses to AZD1222 COVID-19 vaccine. Sequencing was performed with immunoSEQ multiplex PCR; in TCRdb, only in-frame clones are kept and a portion is missing. The sample holds about 110,000 clones, nearly 90% seen once. The sequencing here drew on peripheral blood, taken 28 days after the second AZD1222 dose. Receptors were obtained from an adult who received the AZD1222 COVID-19 vaccine. Each CDR3 is given with its conserved first and last residue. A D gene is named only where the DNA matches it firmly. The size field is filled for only some rows; it gives once, few, many or a size class.

CDR3nt: TGTGCCACCCAACCCGGGCTGATGAACACTGAAGCTTTCTTT
CDR3aa: CATQPGLMNTEAFF
d_gene: -
v_gene: TRBV6-5
abundance: -
j_gene: TRBJ1-1

CDR3nt: TGTGCCAGTAGTCGACAGGGGGACTATGGCTACACCTTC
CDR3aa: CASSRQGDYGYTF
d_gene: TRBD1
v_gene: TRBV19
abundance: few
j_gene: TRBJ1-2

CDR3nt: TGCAGCGCAAGACAGTTGAACACTGAAGCTTTCTTT
CDR3aa: CSARQLNTEAFF
d_gene: -
v_gene: TRBV29-1
abundance: -
j_gene: TRBJ1-1

CDR3nt: TGTGCCAGCAGTTTGAGGCCCGACAGGCTCTATGGCTACACCTTC
CDR3aa: CASSLRPDRLYGYTF
d_gene: -
v_gene: TRBV28
abundance: -
j_gene: TRBJ1-2

CDR3nt: TGTGCCAGTAGTAGCCTGGACAGGGGGGATTACAATGAGCAGTTCTTC
CDR3aa: CASSSLDRGDYNEQFF
d_gene: TRBD1
v_gene: TRBV19
abundance: -
j_gene: TRBJ2-1

CDR3nt: TGTGCTAGTGTCCCGTTAGGGGGCAGTGGCAATCAGCCCCAGCATTTT
CDR3aa: CASVPLGGSGNQPQHF
d_gene: TRBD1
v_gene: TRBV12-5
abundance: -
j_gene: TRBJ1-5

CDR3nt: TGTGCCAGCAGCAAGGACAGGGGGCGCGATGGCTACACCTTC
CDR3aa: CASSKDRGRDGYTF
d_gene: TRBD1
v_gene: TRBV7-3
abundance: -
j_gene: TRBJ1-2

CDR3nt: TGTGCCACCAGCAGAGCGGCGACTAGCGTGGGGGCCGGGGAGCTGTTTTTT
CDR3aa: CATSRAATSVGAGELFF
d_gene: TRBD2
v_gene: TRBV15
abundance: -
j_gene: TRBJ2-2

CDR3nt: TGCGCCAGCAGCTTGGGAGGGGACGAGAGCCACGAGCAGTACTTC
CDR3aa: CASSLGGDESHEQYF
d_gene: -
v_gene: TRBV5-1
abundance: -
j_gene: TRBJ2-7

CDR3nt: TGCGCCAGCAGCTTGGGACAGGGGACCTCTGGAAACACCATATATTTT
CDR3aa: CASSLGQGTSGNTIYF
d_gene: TRBD1
v_gene: TRBV5-1
abundance: -
j_gene: TRBJ1-3

CDR3nt: TGTGCCAGCAGCCAGGGGAACACCGGGGAGCTGTTTTTT
CDR3aa: CASSQGNTGELFF
d_gene: -
v_gene: TRBV3-1/TRBV3-2
abundance: few
j_gene: TRBJ2-2

CDR3nt: TGCGCCAGCAGCTTGGTTGGGACAACTAATGAAAAACTGTTTTTT
CDR3aa: CASSLVGTTNEKLFF
d_gene: -
v_gene: TRBV5-1
abundance: -
j_gene: TRBJ1-4

CDR3nt: TGTGCCAGCAGTGATCTTAGGCAGTCGAGTGGCTACACCTTC
CDR3aa: CASSDLRQSSGYTF
d_gene: -
v_gene: TRBV2
abundance: once
j_gene: TRBJ1-2

CDR3nt: TGTGCCAGCAGCCAAGGGGGGTCTGCAGGGGGCCGAAAGACTAACTATGGCTACACCTTC
CDR3aa: CASSQGGSAGGRKTNYGYTF
d_gene: TRBD1
v_gene: TRBV4-2
abundance: -
j_gene: TRBJ1-2

CDR3nt: TGTGCCTGGAGTGTATTTCGCCCCGCGGACTGGGAACCCCTCCACTTT
CDR3aa: CAWSVFRPADWEPLHF
d_gene: -
v_gene: TRBV30
abundance: -
j_gene: TRBJ1-6

CDR3nt: TGTGCCAGCAGCTTAGAGGAGGTCGGCTACACCTTC
CDR3aa: CASSLEEVGYTF
d_gene: -
v_gene: TRBV11-2
abundance: -
j_gene: TRBJ1-2

CDR3nt: TGCGCCAGCAGCTCACAACCGACAGGGCTTTCAGGAAACACCATATATTTT
CDR3aa: CASSSQPTGLSGNTIYF
d_gene: TRBD1
v_gene: TRBV5-1
abundance: -
j_gene: TRBJ1-3

CDR3nt: TGTGCCATCAGTTCGTTTGGAAACACCATATATTTT
CDR3aa: CAISSFGNTIYF
d_gene: -
v_gene: TRBV10-3
abundance: once
j_gene: TRBJ1-3

CDR3nt: TGTGCCAGCAGCAAAGCGGGGGGACAGGGTAAGGGGAATGAGCAGTTCTTC
CDR3aa: CASSKAGGQGKGNEQFF
d_gene: -
v_gene: TRBV21-1
abundance: -
j_gene: TRBJ2-1

CDR3nt: TGTGCCCGCCCAGGTAGGGCGTCGGACACCGGGGAGCTGTTTTTT
CDR3aa: CARPGRASDTGELFF
d_gene: -
v_gene: TRBV19
abundance: -
j_gene: TRBJ2-2